These T cell receptor beta chains were read from a single sample in a study of T cells in narcolepsy. The method was immunoSEQ multiplex PCR; TCRdb's version includes in-frame clones alone and lacks a portion of them. The sample lists 20,000 to 25,000 clones; 70% to 90% were seen once. What was sequenced was memory (CD45RA-) CD4+ T cells from blood. These receptors came from a human donor in good health. CDR3s include the opening cysteine and the closing phenylalanine or tryptophan. Each record gives: J gene, V gene, CDR3 protein.

>TRBJ2-7|TRBV4-3
CASSQELGQGGEQYF
>TRBJ1-1|TRBV5-1
CASKVGRNTEAFF
>TRBJ1-5|TRBV7-2
CASSLKTPGQPQHF
>TRBJ2-5|TRBV5-1
CASSLNPAGAGETQYF
>TRBJ2-5|TRBV9
CASSAVSGGGETQYF
>TRBJ2-7|TRBV5-6
CASSLQGATYEQYF
>TRBJ2-7|TRBV5-6
CASSGGGRGYEQYF
>TRBJ2-2|TRBV6-5
CASSYTAGGRTGELFF
>TRBJ2-7|TRBV7-9
CASSLETGTQYF
>TRBJ2-3|TRBV7-3
CASSPLGQNTDTQYF
>TRBJ1-2|TRBV5-4
CASSFDSSYGYTF
>TRBJ1-5|TRBV7-6
CASSLAGGHSRRDQPQHF
>TRBJ1-2|TRBV2
CASSEDNTDYGYTF
>TRBJ1-4|TRBV5-4
CASSPGLVSNEKLFF
>TRBJ1-1|TRBV10-1
CASSESVVSGAGNTEAFF
>TRBJ1-4|TRBV6-1
CASVMGPTNEKLFF
>TRBJ2-3|TRBV5-4
CASTPREATDTQYF
>TRBJ2-7|TRBV11-3
CASSPVAGAYEQYF
>TRBJ1-1|TRBV2
CASNVIKDQAFF
>TRBJ2-2|TRBV14
CASSLTGSTGELFF
>TRBJ1-3|TRBV19
CASPWVGGPGNTIYF
>TRBJ1-5|TRBV28
CASSLGPILSQHF
>TRBJ2-2|TRBV5-1
CASSTGTENTGELFF
>TRBJ1-1|TRBV14
CASSQDLGHAAFF
>TRBJ1-1|TRBV5-6
CASSLGSTTEAFF
>TRBJ2-3|TRBV18
CASSPGAADTQYF
>TRBJ1-1|TRBV2
CASTPDRANTEAFF
>TRBJ2-7|TRBV10-3
CAISDLRGAGEQYF
>TRBJ2-1|TRBV10-1
CASSEAGGLHNEQFF
>TRBJ1-1|TRBV7-2
CASSPIMNTEAFF
>TRBJ1-5|TRBV11-2
CASSRTGNNQPQHF
>TRBJ1-2|TRBV29-1
CSVEGATGYGYTF
>TRBJ2-5|TRBV2
CASSERRKETQYF
>TRBJ2-1|TRBV4-2
CASSPSPSLRAGGYNEQFF
>TRBJ2-7|TRBV10-3
CAISSNRYEQYF
>TRBJ2-4|TRBV5-6
CASSHRGLGKNIQYF
>TRBJ2-2|TRBV6-1
CASSELGVSGTGELFF